This entry concerns a single TCR beta chain. TCRdb fed the RACE reads into MiXCR, producing one record per CDR3 protein. In the table there are 330,000 or so distinct CDR3 sequences, about 6% of which are singletons. The data were obtained in a study of human T cells and chemical hapten exposure. V lost 4 bases, J lost 7 bases, and 10 bases stayed unmatched. CDR1 is DFQATT, CDR2 SNEGSKA, per germline (reference sequence). The CDR3 loop spans 14 amino acids. The time point here: patch test 2, 6 weeks after DPC sensitization. Indicated treatment: therapeutic diphenylcyclopropenone sensitization with weekly scalp DPC.

This sequence joins TRBV20-1 and TRBJ2-7, with 10 positions matching TRBD1. The sequence was collected from a woman aged 18-29 years with alopecia areata. Some clones in this sample may be carry-over from other donors' samples. Sequencing used whole blood, obtained in connection with sensitization to the hapten diphenylcyclopropenone (DPC). The CDR3 sequence is CSAITGTGAGEQYF. The CDR3 region has the DNA TGCAGTGCTATCACCGGGACAGGGGCCGGGGAGCAGTACTTC.